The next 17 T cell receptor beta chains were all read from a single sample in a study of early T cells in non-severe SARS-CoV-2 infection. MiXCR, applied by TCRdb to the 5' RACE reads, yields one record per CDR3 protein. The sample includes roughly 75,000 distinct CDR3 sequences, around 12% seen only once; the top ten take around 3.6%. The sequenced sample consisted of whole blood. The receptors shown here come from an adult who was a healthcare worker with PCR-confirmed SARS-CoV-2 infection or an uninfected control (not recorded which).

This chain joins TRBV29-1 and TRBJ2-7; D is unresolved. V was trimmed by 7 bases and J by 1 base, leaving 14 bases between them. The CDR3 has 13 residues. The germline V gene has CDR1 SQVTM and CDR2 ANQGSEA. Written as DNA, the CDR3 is TGCAGCGCCCAATTGGTGAATTCCTACGAGCAGTACTTC. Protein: CSAQLVNSYEQYF.

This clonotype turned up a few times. CDR3 coding DNA: TGCAGTGCTAGTGGGGGGTCAGCCTTTTCCTACGAGCAGTACTTC. Translated: CSASGGSAFSYEQYF. J is TRBJ2-7 and V is TRBV20-1; perhaps TRBD2 as D (6 bases). The CDR3 consists of 15 residues. V was shortened by 3 bases and J by 1 base, with 16 bases between the two germline ends. CDR1 and CDR2 from the germline V gene are DFQATT and SNEGSKA (reference sequence).

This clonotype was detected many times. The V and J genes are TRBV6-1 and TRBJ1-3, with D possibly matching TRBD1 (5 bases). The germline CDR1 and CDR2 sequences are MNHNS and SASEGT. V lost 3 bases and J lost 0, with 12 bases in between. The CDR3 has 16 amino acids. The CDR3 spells CASSEAGRISGNTIYF. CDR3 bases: TGTGCCAGCAGTGAGGCGGGACGGATCTCTGGAAACACCATATATTTT.

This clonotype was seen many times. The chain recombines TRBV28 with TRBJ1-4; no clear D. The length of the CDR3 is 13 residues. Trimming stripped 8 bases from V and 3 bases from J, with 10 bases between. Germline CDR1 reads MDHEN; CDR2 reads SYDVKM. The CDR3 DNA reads TGTGCCAGCGGACGTTCACCTAATGAAAAACTGTTTTTT. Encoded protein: CASGRSPNEKLFF.

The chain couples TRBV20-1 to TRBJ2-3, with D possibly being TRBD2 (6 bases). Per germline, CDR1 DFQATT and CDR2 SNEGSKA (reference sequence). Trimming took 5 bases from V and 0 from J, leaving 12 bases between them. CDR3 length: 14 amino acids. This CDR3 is CSALSGPSTDTQYF. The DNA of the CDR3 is TGCAGTGCTCTCAGCGGGCCTAGCACAGATACGCAGTATTTT.

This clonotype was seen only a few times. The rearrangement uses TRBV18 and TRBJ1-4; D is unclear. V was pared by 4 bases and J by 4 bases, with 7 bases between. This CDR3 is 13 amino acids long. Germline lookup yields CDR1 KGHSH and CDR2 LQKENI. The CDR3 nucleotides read TGTGCCAGCTCACAACGGTATAATGAAAAACTGTTTTTT. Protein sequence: CASSQRYNEKLFF.

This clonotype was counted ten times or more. The CDR3: CASSLRQSSYNEQFF. Written as DNA, the CDR3 is TGCGCCAGCAGCTTGCGCCAGAGCTCCTACAATGAGCAGTTCTTC. The genes are TRBV5-1 and TRBJ2-1; no clear D gene. Germline loops: CDR1 SGHRS, CDR2 YFSETQ. The CDR3 totals 15 residues. V lost 1 base, J lost 0 bases, and 8 bases lay in between.

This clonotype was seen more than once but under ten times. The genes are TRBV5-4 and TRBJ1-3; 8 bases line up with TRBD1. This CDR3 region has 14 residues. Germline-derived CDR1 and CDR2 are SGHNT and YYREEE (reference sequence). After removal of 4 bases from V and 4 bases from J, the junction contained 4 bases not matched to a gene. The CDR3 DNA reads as TGTGCCAGCAGCATACGGACAGGGGGAAACACCATATATTTT. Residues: CASSIRTGGNTIYF.

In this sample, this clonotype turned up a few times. CDR3 nucleotides: TGTGCCAGCAGTCCCCTGACAGGGGGTTCCTACGAGCAGTACTTC. Protein sequence: CASSPLTGGSYEQYF. The gene calls are TRBV7-7 and TRBJ2-7, with 9 bases aligning to TRBD1. V was clipped by 6 bases and J by 1 base; unmatched bases: 7. The CDR3 consists of 15 residues. From germline, CDR1 is SSHAT and CDR2 FNYEAQ (reference sequence).

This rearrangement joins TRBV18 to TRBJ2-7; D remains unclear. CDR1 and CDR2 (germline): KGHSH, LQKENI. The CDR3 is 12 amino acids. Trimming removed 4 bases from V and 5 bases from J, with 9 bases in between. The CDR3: CASSLLGHEQYF. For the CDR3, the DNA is TGTGCCAGCTCACTACTGGGCCACGAGCAGTACTTC.

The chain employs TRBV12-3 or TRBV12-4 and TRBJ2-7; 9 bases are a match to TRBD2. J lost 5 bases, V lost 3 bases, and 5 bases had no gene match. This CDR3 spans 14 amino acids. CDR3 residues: CASSLAGGPHEQYF. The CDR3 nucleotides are TGTGCCAGCAGTTTGGCGGGAGGGCCACACGAGCAGTACTTC.

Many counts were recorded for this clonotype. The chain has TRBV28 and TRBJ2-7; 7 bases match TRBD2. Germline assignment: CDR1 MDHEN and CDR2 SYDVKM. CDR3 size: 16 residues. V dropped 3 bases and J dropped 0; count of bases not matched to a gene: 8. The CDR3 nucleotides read TGTGCCAGCAGTTTGCATCAAGCGGGAAGCTCCTACGAGCAGTACTTC. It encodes CASSLHQAGSSYEQYF. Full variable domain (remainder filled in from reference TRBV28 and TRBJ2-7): DVKVTQSSRYLVKRTGEKVFLECVQDMDHENMFWYRQDPGLGLRLIYFSYDVKMKEKGDIPEGYSVSREKKERFSLILESASTNQTSMYLCASSLHQAGSSYEQYFGPGTRLTVT.

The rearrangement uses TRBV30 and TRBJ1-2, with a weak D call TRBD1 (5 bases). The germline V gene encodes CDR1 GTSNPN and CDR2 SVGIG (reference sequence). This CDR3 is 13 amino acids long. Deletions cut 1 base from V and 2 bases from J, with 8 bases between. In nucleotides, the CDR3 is TGTGCCTGGAGTGATTCAGGGAACTATGGCTACACCTTC. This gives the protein CAWSDSGNYGYTF.

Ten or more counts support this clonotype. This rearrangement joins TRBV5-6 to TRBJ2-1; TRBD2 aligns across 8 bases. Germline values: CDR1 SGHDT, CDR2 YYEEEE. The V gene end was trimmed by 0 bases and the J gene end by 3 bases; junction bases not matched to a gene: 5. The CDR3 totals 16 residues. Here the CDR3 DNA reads TGTGCCAGCAGCTTGGAACTAGCGGAAGTCTACAATGAGCAGTTCTTC. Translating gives CASSLELAEVYNEQFF.

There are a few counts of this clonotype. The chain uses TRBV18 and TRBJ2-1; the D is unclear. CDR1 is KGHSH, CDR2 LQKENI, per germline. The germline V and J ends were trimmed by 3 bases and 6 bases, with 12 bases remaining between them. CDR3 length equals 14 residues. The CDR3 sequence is CASSPTSRTNEQFF. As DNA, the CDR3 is TGTGCCAGCTCACCCACCAGCCGAACCAATGAGCAGTTCTTC.

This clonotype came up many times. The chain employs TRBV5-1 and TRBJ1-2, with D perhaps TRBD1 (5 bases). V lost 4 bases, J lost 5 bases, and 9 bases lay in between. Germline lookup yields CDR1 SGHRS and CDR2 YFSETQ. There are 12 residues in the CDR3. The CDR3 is CASSQQGYGYTF. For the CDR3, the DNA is TGCGCCAGCAGCCAGCAGGGATATGGCTACACCTTC.

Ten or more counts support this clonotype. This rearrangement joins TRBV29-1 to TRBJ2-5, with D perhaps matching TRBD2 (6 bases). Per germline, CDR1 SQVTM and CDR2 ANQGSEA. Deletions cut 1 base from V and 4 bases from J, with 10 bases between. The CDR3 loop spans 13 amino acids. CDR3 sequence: CSVEVGGAETQYF. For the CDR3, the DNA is TGCAGCGTTGAAGTTGGAGGGGCAGAGACCCAGTACTTC.